Presented here are 6 T cell receptor beta chains from one specimen sequenced in a study of T cells after yellow fever vaccination. TCRdb reanalysed the 5' RACE reads using MiXCR and keeps one entry per CDR3 protein. The sample holds some 600,000 distinct CDR3 sequences, around 16% seen once. The sample consisted of PBMCs, taken 5 days after the first yellow fever vaccination. The receptors were sampled from a man aged 18 to 30 who received the YFV17D yellow fever vaccine.

V gene TRBV20-1 combines with J gene TRBJ2-7, with 7 bases matching TRBD1. Trimming took 3 bases from V and 5 from J; bases not matched to a gene: 4. Germline lookup yields CDR1 DFQATT and CDR2 SNEGSKA (reference sequence). CDR3 length equals 12 residues. CDR3 sequence: CSASDRVDEQYV. The CDR3 region has the DNA TGCAGTGCTAGCGACAGGGTGGACGAGCAGTACGTC.

As DNA, the CDR3 is TGTGCCAGCAGTACCTATTTGACAGGGGGCGGATCAGATACGCAGTATTTT. Its protein product is CASSTYLTGGGSDTQYF. The chain has TRBV6-1 and TRBJ2-3, with TRBD1 matching 10 bases. This CDR3 is 17 amino acids long. V lost 5 bases to trimming and J lost 4 bases; unmatched junction nucleotides: 12. CDR1 and CDR2 from the germline V gene are MNHNS and SASEGT.

This clonotype occurred a few times. The chain employs TRBV5-1 and TRBJ2-7; TRBD1 matches 7 bases. Germline V CDR1 and CDR2: SGHRS, YFSETQ. Unmatched junction bases numbered 10, after V lost 4 bases and J lost 3 bases. The CDR3 is 15 amino acids. The CDR3 protein is CASSLKRDSLYEQYF. The CDR3 DNA reads TGCGCCAGCAGCCTGAAACGGGACAGTCTCTACGAGCAGTACTTC.

This clonotype appeared a few times. The rearrangement uses TRBV15 and TRBJ2-1, with 12 positions matching TRBD2. Unmatched junction bases numbered 2, after V lost 3 bases and J lost 5 bases. The CDR3 spans 15 residues. CDR1 and CDR2 from the germline V gene are LNHNV and YYDKDF (reference sequence). This CDR3 reads CATSSRLAGDNEQFF. In DNA, the CDR3 is TGTGCCACCAGCAGTAGACTAGCGGGGGACAATGAGCAGTTCTTC.

V is TRBV6-5 and J is TRBJ1-6, with D hard to call. The CDR3 extends over 15 amino acids. CDR1 is MNHEY, CDR2 SVGAGI, per germline. With 1 base removed from V and 9 bases from J, the gap between germline ends came to 13 bases. The CDR3 DNA sequence: TGTGCCAGCAGTTACTTTGCCAGCCGGGCTTCACCCCTCCACTTT. Protein: CASSYFASRASPLHF.

The chain joins TRBV10-3 to TRBJ2-5, with 14 bases fitting TRBD2. Germline CDR1 reads ENHRY; CDR2 reads SYGVKD. Losses at the gene ends were 5 bases for V and 5 bases for J; bases not matched to a gene: 7. The CDR3 contains 16 residues. CDR3 sequence (DNA): TGTGCCATCAGTTCAGGGACTAGCGGGGGCGCGGAGACCCAGTACTTC. Residues: CAISSGTSGGAETQYF.